These 2 T cell receptor beta chains share one sample of origin, sequenced in a study of type 1 and type 2 diabetes patients. The PCR template was genomic DNA. The TCR beta CDR3 region was amplified using 30 forward and 13 reverse primers. TCRdb analysed the multiplex PCR reads with MiXCR anew, one entry per CDR3 protein. The table shows 250,000 to 300,000 distinct CDR3 sequences, with roughly 50% occurring only once. The sequenced sample was peripheral blood mononuclear cells (PBMCs). These receptor sequences come from a young man with type 2 diabetes.

As to this clonotype: An end of the junction does not agree with germline; a read error may underlie this. The chain is built from TRBV7-2 and TRBJ2-2, with D perhaps matching TRBD1 (6 bases). The CDR3 totals 14 residues. Germline CDR1 and CDR2: SGHTA and FQGNSA. DNA of the CDR3: TGTGCCAGCAGGTCGACAGGCATGCACCGGGGAGCTGTTTTT. As protein: CASRSTGMHRGAVF.

The table lists this clonotype with a few counts. This sequence joins TRBV15 and TRBJ2-7; TRBD1 agrees at 7 bases. The CDR3 runs to 16 residues. V trimming: 0 bases; J trimming: 1 base; junction bases outside the gene matches: 6. Germline V CDR1 and CDR2: LNHNV, YYDKDF (reference sequence). Here the CDR3 DNA reads TGTGCCACCAGCAGAGATTGGGGACAGAAATCCTACGAGCAGTACTTC. This sequence encodes CATSRDWGQKSYEQYF.